This passage covers 26 T cell receptor beta chains from one sample sequenced in a study of human T cells and chemical hapten exposure. TCRdb re-analysed the RACE reads in MiXCR, keeping a single row per CDR3 protein. Of approximately 73,000 distinct CDR3 sequences listed, approximately 10% are singletons. Specified time point: patch test 1, 2 weeks after DPC sensitization. Regarding treatment: therapeutic diphenylcyclopropenone sensitization with weekly scalp DPC. Sequencing was performed on whole blood, taken in connection with sensitization to the hapten diphenylcyclopropenone (DPC). These receptors came from a woman between 50 and 59 years old with alopecia areata. Some clones in this sample may be carry-over from other donors' samples.

This clonotype was found a few times. The chain has TRBV18 and TRBJ1-1, with a weak D call TRBD1 (6 bases). The CDR3 is 16 amino acids. Germline CDR1 KGHSH, CDR2 LQKENI. V shed 4 bases and J shed 0 bases, with 15 bases lying between them. DNA of the CDR3: TGTGCCAGCTCACGAACGGGGGGGGCTGTGAACACTGAAGCTTTCTTT. This translates into CASSRTGGAVNTEAFF.

Only a few counts were recorded for this clonotype. The V and J genes are TRBV19 and TRBJ2-5; 8 nucleotides agree with TRBD1. The germline V gene encodes CDR1 LNHDA and CDR2 SQIVND (reference sequence). J lost 2 bases, V lost 6 bases, and 8 bases had no gene match. The CDR3 loop spans 15 amino acids. The CDR3 bases are TGTGCCAGTAGCCCGACCTGGACAGGGCAAGAGACCCAGTACTTC. Translating gives CASSPTWTGQETQYF.

Only a few counts were recorded for this clonotype. The V and J genes are TRBV9 and TRBJ1-6; no definite D call. Trimming left V 4 bases short and J 8 bases short, with 10 bases between. The length of the CDR3 is 13 residues. CDR1 SGDLS and CDR2 YYNGEE come from the germline V gene. CDR3 sequence (DNA): TGTGCCAGCAGCTCCGAGAGGGATTCACCCCTCCACTTT. It codes for CASSSERDSPLHF.

The chain couples TRBV2 to TRBJ1-1; 9 nucleotides agree with TRBD1. Trimming cost V 6 bases and J 4 bases; bases outside gene matches: 6. CDR3 length: 14 amino acids. The germline V gene encodes CDR1 SNHLY and CDR2 FYNNEI. DNA of the CDR3: TGTGCCAGCAGGGTACAGGGGGCGGGCACTGAAGCTTTCTTT. This codes for CASRVQGAGTEAFF. Drawing the rest from reference TRBV2 and TRBJ1-1, the complete variable domain is EPEVTQTPSHQVTQMGQEVILRCVPISNHLYFYWYRQILGQKVEFLVSFYNNEISEKSEIFDDQFSVERPDGSNFTLKIRSTKLEDSAMYFCASRVQGAGTEAFFGQGTRLTVV.

This clonotype was seen at least ten times. The chain recombines TRBV4-2 with TRBJ2-7, with D possibly being TRBD2 (5 bases). Germline V gives CDR1 LGHNA, CDR2 YNFKEQ. The CDR3 is 14 residues long. Deletions cut 5 bases from V and 1 base from J, with 12 bases between. The CDR3 nucleotides read TGTGCCAGCAGCGAGGAGCGGACTTCCTACGAGCAGTACTTC. This translates into CASSEERTSYEQYF.

This clonotype was found many times. For the CDR3, the DNA is TGTGCCAGCAGCTCGGCCCGAGGGAAGGGATCGTATGGCTACACCTTC. Translation: CASSSARGKGSYGYTF. The chain joins TRBV7-8 to TRBJ1-2; D gene uncertain. This CDR3 has 16 amino acids. V lost 4 bases to trimming and J lost 5 bases, with 20 bases between them. The germline V gene has CDR1 SGHVS and CDR2 FQNEAQ.

The J gene is TRBJ1-1, the V gene TRBV7-3; weak D call: TRBD1 (5 bases). From germline, CDR1 is SGHTA and CDR2 FQGTGA. The CDR3 has 16 amino acids. Trimming removed 2 bases from V and 1 base from J, with 14 bases in between. The CDR3 sequence: CASSLGWLGTNTEAFF. The CDR3 DNA reads TGTGCCAGCAGCTTAGGGTGGTTAGGGACGAACACTGAAGCTTTCTTT.

This clonotype was detected many times. The chain uses TRBV5-4 and TRBJ1-1, with D tentatively TRBD1 (6 bases). Per germline, CDR1 SGHNT and CDR2 YYREEE (reference sequence). The CDR3 length is 15 residues. V lost 2 bases and J lost 5, with 16 bases in between. The CDR3 reads CASSFYRVYETEAFF. DNA of the CDR3: TGTGCCAGCAGCTTCTACAGGGTATACGAAACTGAAGCTTTCTTT.

This sequence joins TRBV29-1 and TRBJ2-3, with D unclear. The V and J ends lost 6 bases and 14 bases respectively, with 15 bases between them. Germline CDR1 and CDR2: SQVTM and ANQGSEA. This CDR3 has 10 amino acids. The CDR3 DNA reads TGCAGCGTAAGGGAAATGAAAGCGTATTTT. Residues: CSVREMKAYF.

This clonotype was detected ten times or more. The chain links TRBV5-6 to TRBJ1-1, with TRBD1 as a possible D gene (5 bases). CDR1 and CDR2 from the germline V gene are SGHDT and YYEEEE. With 4 bases removed from V and 4 bases from J, the gap between germline ends came to 17 bases. This CDR3 has 15 residues. Here the CDR3 reads CASSPTGRVATEAFF. CDR3 nucleotides: TGTGCCAGCAGCCCAACGGGCAGGGTGGCCACTGAAGCTTTCTTT.

This clonotype was seen only a few times. This rearrangement joins TRBV5-6 to TRBJ1-3; D gene unclear. This CDR3 has 15 residues. V dropped 5 bases and J dropped 4 bases, with 16 bases sitting between them. CDR1 is SGHDT and CDR2 is YYEEEE in the germline V gene. The CDR3 DNA follows: TGTGCCAGCAGGGACGGACTTTCCGAGGGAAACACCATATATTTT. It yields the protein CASRDGLSEGNTIYF.

The chain employs TRBV11-1 and TRBJ1-1; the D is unclear. From germline, CDR1 is SGHAT and CDR2 FQDESV (reference sequence). Trimming pared 7 bases from V and 1 base from J, leaving 13 bases between. The CDR3 loop spans 14 amino acids. DNA of the CDR3: TGTGCCAGCACCCCGGGCAGGACGAACACTGAAGCTTTCTTT. It codes for CASTPGRTNTEAFF.

The V and J genes are TRBV12-3 or TRBV12-4 and TRBJ2-7; 8 positions match TRBD2. V lost 3 bases, J lost 12 bases, and 10 bases stayed unmatched. The CDR3 runs to 13 residues. For the CDR3, the DNA is TGTGCCAGCAGTTTTGGAACCGGACTAGCTCCGTACTTC. It translates to CASSFGTGLAPYF.

J is TRBJ2-7 and V is TRBV27; D unresolved. V was trimmed by 2 bases and J by 0 bases, leaving 8 bases between them. Germline CDR1 reads MNHEY; CDR2 reads SMNVEV (reference sequence). This CDR3 has 14 amino acids. The CDR3 region has the DNA TGTGCCAGCAGTTTACAGGACCGCTCCTACGAGCAGTACTTC. This encodes CASSLQDRSYEQYF.

The rearrangement uses TRBV5-1 and TRBJ2-5; D may correspond to TRBD1 or TRBD2 (5 bases each). CDR3 length: 15 amino acids. V was trimmed by 4 bases and J by 5 bases, leaving 18 bases between them. Germline V lookup: CDR1 SGHRS, CDR2 YFSETQ. For the CDR3, the DNA is TGCGCCAGCAGCCCGGTCGGGACCCCGATCGAGACCCAGTACTTC. Amino acid sequence: CASSPVGTPIETQYF.

This clonotype was seen more than once but under ten times. The rearrangement uses TRBV28 and TRBJ1-6; D is unresolved. V was clipped by 0 bases and J by 1 base, with 4 bases between them. This CDR3 is built from 15 residues. In germline, CDR1 is MDHEN, CDR2 SYDVKM. The DNA for the CDR3 is TGTGCCAGCAGTTTATGGCAGTCCTATAATTCACCCCTCCACTTT. This codes for CASSLWQSYNSPLHF.

Ten or more counts support this clonotype. V usage is TRBV6-2 or TRBV6-3 and J usage is TRBJ1-1; no definite D call. The V end lost 2 bases, the J end lost 3 bases, and 13 bases lay between the germline ends. The CDR3 is 15 residues long. The germline CDR1 and CDR2 sequences are MNHEY and SVGEGT. The CDR3 region has the DNA TGTGCCAGCAGTTACGGTCTGGGGAGGGACACTGAAGCTTTCTTT. It encodes CASSYGLGRDTEAFF.

The rearrangement links TRBV29-1 to TRBJ2-1; D tentatively fits TRBD1 or TRBD2 (5 bases each). Deletions cut 7 bases from V and 7 bases from J, with 14 bases between. The CDR3 is 12 amino acids. CDR1 SQVTM and CDR2 ANQGSEA come from the germline V gene. This chain's CDR3 is CSGDGGRNEQFF. CDR3 nucleotide sequence: TGCAGCGGGGACGGAGGTAGAAATGAGCAGTTCTTC.

The genes are TRBV19 and TRBJ1-5; 12 bases line up with TRBD1. V shed 3 bases, J shed 6 bases, and the junction held 6 bases outside the gene matches. From germline, CDR1 is LNHDA and CDR2 SQIVND (reference sequence). This CDR3 has 16 residues. The CDR3: CASSIPGQGARQPQHF. In nucleotides, the CDR3 is TGTGCCAGTAGTATCCCGGGACAGGGGGCCCGTCAGCCCCAGCATTTT.

This clonotype has a count of ten or more. The V and J genes are TRBV3-1 and TRBJ1-5; D call uncertain. CDR1 is LGHDT and CDR2 is YNNKEL in the germline V gene (reference sequence). V was trimmed by 0 bases and J by 4 bases, leaving 4 bases between them. The CDR3 extends over 13 amino acids. The CDR3 region has the DNA TGTGCCAGCAGCCAAGATGGTAATCAGCCCCAGCATTTT. It encodes CASSQDGNQPQHF. Full variable domain (rest looked up from reference TRBV3-1 and TRBJ1-5): DTAVSQTPKYLVTQMGNDKSIKCEQNLGHDTMYWYKQDSKKFLKIMFSYNNKELIINETVPNRFSPKSPDKAHLNLHINSLELGDSAVYFCASSQDGNQPQHFGDGTRLSIL.

The CDR3, as DNA: TGCGCCAGCAGCCAAGATTCGCAGGACTATGGCTACACCTTC. As protein: CASSQDSQDYGYTF. The chain couples TRBV4-3 to TRBJ1-2; unclear D gene. From germline, CDR1 is LGHNA and CDR2 YSLEER. This CDR3 is 14 amino acids long. Deletions cut 0 bases from V and 3 bases from J, with 8 bases between.

This clonotype was seen at least ten times. This sequence joins TRBV28 and TRBJ2-7; D uncertain. V gave up 3 bases and J gave up 3 bases, with 6 bases separating them. Germline values: CDR1 MDHEN, CDR2 SYDVKM. This CDR3 has 12 residues. CDR3 residues: CASSLLNYEQYF. Written as DNA, the CDR3 is TGTGCCAGCAGTTTGCTTAACTACGAGCAGTACTTC.

This clonotype was counted ten times or more. The J gene is TRBJ1-5, the V gene TRBV29-1; 7 positions agree with TRBD1. The CDR3 is 13 amino acids. Germline lookup yields CDR1 SQVTM and CDR2 ANQGSEA. J lost 3 bases, V lost 4 bases, and 3 bases had no gene match. This chain's CDR3 is CSVAGQDNQPQHF. CDR3 nucleotides: TGCAGCGTTGCAGGACAGGACAATCAGCCCCAGCATTTT.

V usage is TRBV28 and J usage is TRBJ2-7, with no clear D. This CDR3 has 11 amino acids. The V end lost 6 bases, the J end lost 7 bases, and 10 bases lay between the germline ends. Per germline, CDR1 MDHEN and CDR2 SYDVKM. The CDR3 DNA is TGTGCCAGCAGGGACCTGAGAGAGCAGTACTTC. It specifies CASRDLREQYF.

A few counts support this clonotype. CDR3 residues: CASRRTGAGVDYGYTF. For the CDR3, the DNA is TGCGCCAGCAGAAGGACGGGCGCCGGCGTAGACTATGGCTACACCTTC. The chain links TRBV5-1 to TRBJ1-2; D is uncertain. This CDR3 comprises 16 residues. Looked up from germline, CDR1 is SGHRS and CDR2 is YFSETQ. Trimming cost V 5 bases and J 3 bases, with 20 bases left between them.

This chain uses TRBV7-2 with TRBJ1-4; 7 bases line up with TRBD1. Trimming removed 3 bases from V and 6 bases from J; junction bases left unmatched: 7. Germline V CDR1 and CDR2: SGHTA, FQGNSA. The CDR3 is 15 residues long. The CDR3, as DNA: TGTGCCAGCAGCTTGACAGGGCTGGGACATGAAAAACTGTTTTTT. It yields the protein CASSLTGLGHEKLFF.